The 2 T cell receptor beta chains reported below all come from one sample, sequenced in a study of OX40 agonist ivuxolimab in advanced cancers. The method was immunoSEQ multiplex PCR; TCRdb's version includes in-frame clones alone and lacks a portion of them. The sample yields more than 60,000 clones, almost 95% seen once. Sample: CD4+ or CD8+ T cells sorted from blood, taken in a trial of the OX40 agonist ivuxolimab. These receptors all come from an adult with an advanced solid tumor such as melanoma, head and neck, liver or kidney cancer.

The rearrangement links TRBV4-3 to TRBJ2-7, with D possibly TRBD2 on 6 matching bases. The CDR3 totals 15 residues. Trimming removed 0 bases at V and 2 bases at J, with 11 bases between. Germline values: CDR1 LGHNA, CDR2 YSLEER. CDR3 in DNA: TGCGCCAGCAGCCAAGAGGAAGGAGGGACCTACGAGCAGTACTTC. Its protein product is CASSQEEGGTYEQYF.

V is TRBV9 and J is TRBJ2-7; 10 bases fit TRBD2. The CDR3 length is 15 residues. With V trimmed by 3 bases and J by 3 bases, 6 bases remained unmatched. Per the germline V gene, CDR1 is SGDLS and CDR2 is YYNGEE. The CDR3 here is CASSATLAGIYEQYF. The CDR3 coding sequence is TGTGCCAGCAGCGCCACACTAGCGGGAATCTACGAGCAGTACTTC. The full variable domain, its missing parts supplied by reference TRBV9 and TRBJ2-7, is DSGVTQTPKHLITATGQRVTLRCSPRSGDLSVYWYQQSLDQGLQFLIQYYNGEERAKGNILERFSAQQFPDLHSELNLSSLELGDSALYFCASSATLAGIYEQYFGPGTRLTVT.